This record looks at one TCR beta chain sequence and its context. Its cognate antigen is unknown. One end of the junction fails to match germline, which may point to a read error. Production of TCR beta cDNA used about 500 ng total RNA together with a constant-region primer. What produced the TCR beta libraries was three nested multiplex PCR rounds using slightly modified ARM-PCR. Use of TRBV1-TRBV30 forward primers with a C-beta reverse primer characterized the first two PCR rounds, which lasted around 9 cycles each. TCRdb re-called the multiplex PCR reads through MiXCR, storing one row per CDR3 protein. The sample records 40,000 to 55,000 distinct CDR3 sequences, less than 75% being singletons. The sample originates from a study of tumor-infiltrating lymphocytes in primary liver carcinoma. General study points: Relative to tumor region pairs, the tumor-adjacent and tumor-blood pairs showed overlap that was lower.

Investigators took RNA and DNA out together from 20-30 mg of unsorted bulk tissue. Looked up from germline, CDR1 is SGHVS and CDR2 is FQNEAQ. This CDR3 has 14 amino acids. The source is a man aged 35 to 55 with primary liver carcinoma and hepatitis B virus infection. The sequencing sample was made of liver tumor tissue from sampling region 5. Stated subset: tumor region T5, tumor centre. The genes are TRBV7-8 and TRBJ1-4; D gene ambiguous. The CDR3 is CANSMSGIYEKLFF. CDR3 in DNA: TGTGCCAACAGCATGTCCGGGATCTACGAAAAACTGTTTTTT.